Below are 3 T cell receptor beta chains sequenced from a single sample in a study of blood T cell repertoires in COVID-19. Profiling relied on immunoSEQ multiplex PCR, and the TCRdb table lists in-frame clones only, not all of them. The table lists 88,000 or so clones, around nine tenths of them singletons. Material: peripheral blood. These receptors were taken from a man aged 55 to 69 with acute or convalescent COVID-19.

The rearrangement joins TRBV7-9 to TRBJ1-1; maybe TRBD1 (6 bases). V shed 5 bases and J shed 0 bases, with 13 bases lying between them. The CDR3 loop spans 15 amino acids. Germline lookup yields CDR1 SEHNR and CDR2 FQNEAQ (reference sequence). This chain's CDR3 is CASSQGQTLNTEAFF. CDR3 sequence (DNA): TGTGCCAGCAGCCAGGGGCAGACCTTGAACACTGAAGCTTTCTTT.

This chain connects TRBV11-1 to TRBJ2-2, with TRBD2 matching 8 bases. V was clipped by 3 bases and J by 2 bases; unmatched bases: 2. Germline CDR1 and CDR2: SGHAT and FQDESV (reference sequence). The CDR3 covers 15 residues. CDR3 nucleotides: TGTGCCAGCAGCTTGGGACTAGAAAACACCGGGGAGCTGTTTTTT. This encodes CASSLGLENTGELFF.

This chain uses TRBV4-1 with TRBJ1-1, with 8 bases lining up with TRBD1. The germline V gene encodes CDR1 MGHRA and CDR2 YSYEKL. Trimming at V came to 5 bases and at J to 1 base, leaving 3 bases not matched to a gene. This CDR3 contains 14 residues. CDR3 protein: CASSADRENTEAFF. CDR3 sequence (DNA): TGCGCCAGCAGCGCGGACAGGGAGAACACTGAAGCTTTCTTT.